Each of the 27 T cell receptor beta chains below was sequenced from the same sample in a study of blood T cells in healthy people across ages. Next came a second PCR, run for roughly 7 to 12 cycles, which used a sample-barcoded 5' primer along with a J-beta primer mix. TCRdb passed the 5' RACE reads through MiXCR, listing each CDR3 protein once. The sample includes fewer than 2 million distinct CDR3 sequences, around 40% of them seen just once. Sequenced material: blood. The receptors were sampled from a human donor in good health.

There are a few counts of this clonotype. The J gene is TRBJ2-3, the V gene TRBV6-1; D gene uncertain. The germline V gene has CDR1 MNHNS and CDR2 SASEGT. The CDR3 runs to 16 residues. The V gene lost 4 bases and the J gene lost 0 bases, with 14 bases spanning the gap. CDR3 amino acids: CASSALQLTSTDTQYF. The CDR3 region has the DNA TGTGCCAGCAGTGCCCTCCAATTGACTAGCACAGATACGCAGTATTTT.

Here the CDR3 reads CASSYGAGNEQFF. CDR3 nucleotides: TGTGCCAGCAGTTACGGCGCAGGGAATGAGCAGTTCTTC. This chain joins TRBV6-5 and TRBJ2-1, with D maybe TRBD1 (5 bases). The CDR3 totals 13 residues. The V and J ends lost 2 bases and 7 bases respectively, with 9 bases between them. Germline V gives CDR1 MNHEY, CDR2 SVGAGI.

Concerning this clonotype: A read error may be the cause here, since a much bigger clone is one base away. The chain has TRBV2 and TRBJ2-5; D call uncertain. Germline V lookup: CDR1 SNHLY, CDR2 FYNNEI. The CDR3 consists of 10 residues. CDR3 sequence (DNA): TGTGCCAGCAGTGAAGAGTCCCAGTACTTC. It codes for CASSEESQYF.

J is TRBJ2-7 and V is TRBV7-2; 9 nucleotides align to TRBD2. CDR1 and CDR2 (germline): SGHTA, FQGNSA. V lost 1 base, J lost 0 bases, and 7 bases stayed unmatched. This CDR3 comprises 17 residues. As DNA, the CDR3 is TGTGCCAGCAGCTTAGGGCTAGCGGGGCGGAGCTCCTACGAGCAGTACTTC. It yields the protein CASSLGLAGRSSYEQYF.

In DNA, the CDR3 is TGTGCCAGCACCTCATCTCTCGACAATGAGCAGTTCTTC. The encoded protein is CASTSSLDNEQFF. The rearrangement links TRBV21-1 to TRBJ2-1. TRBV21-1 constitutes a pseudogene. This CDR3 spans 13 amino acids.

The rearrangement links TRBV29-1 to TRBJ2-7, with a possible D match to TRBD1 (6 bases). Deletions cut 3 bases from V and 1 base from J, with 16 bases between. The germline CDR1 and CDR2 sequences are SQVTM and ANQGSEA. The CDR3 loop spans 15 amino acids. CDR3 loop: CSVERYGGSSYEQYF. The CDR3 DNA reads TGCAGCGTTGAGAGGTATGGGGGCTCTTCCTACGAGCAGTACTTC.

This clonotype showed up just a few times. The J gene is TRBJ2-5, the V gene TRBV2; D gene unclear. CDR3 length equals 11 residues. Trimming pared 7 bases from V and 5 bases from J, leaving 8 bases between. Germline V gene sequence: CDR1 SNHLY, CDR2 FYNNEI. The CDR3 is CASTVAETQYF. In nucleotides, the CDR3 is TGTGCCAGCACAGTTGCGGAGACCCAGTACTTC.

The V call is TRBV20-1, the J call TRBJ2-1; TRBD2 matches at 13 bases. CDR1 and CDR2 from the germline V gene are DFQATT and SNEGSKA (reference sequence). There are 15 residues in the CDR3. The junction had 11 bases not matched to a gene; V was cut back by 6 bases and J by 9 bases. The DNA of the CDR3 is TGCAGTGCGGATAGGACTAGCGGGGGCCCCTTTGAGCAGTTCTTC. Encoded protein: CSADRTSGGPFEQFF.

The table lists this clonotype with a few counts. CDR3 DNA: TGCAGTGCTAGAGATCCCCGAGGTGGGACCTACAATGAGCAGTTCTTC. This translates into CSARDPRGGTYNEQFF. The chain has TRBV20-1 and TRBJ2-1, with no clear D. The CDR3 covers 16 residues. V was cut by 0 bases and J by 2 bases, with 14 bases left in between. CDR1 is DFQATT, CDR2 SNEGSKA, per germline (reference sequence).

CDR3 in amino acids: CASSAIGAGNTEAFF. The CDR3 region has the DNA TGTGCCAGCAGCGCGATCGGCGCCGGCAACACTGAAGCTTTCTTT. The chain links TRBV7-9 to TRBJ1-1; no clear D gene. The CDR3 has 15 residues. The germline CDR1 and CDR2 sequences are SEHNR and FQNEAQ (reference sequence). Trimming removed 5 bases at V and 2 bases at J, with 15 bases between.

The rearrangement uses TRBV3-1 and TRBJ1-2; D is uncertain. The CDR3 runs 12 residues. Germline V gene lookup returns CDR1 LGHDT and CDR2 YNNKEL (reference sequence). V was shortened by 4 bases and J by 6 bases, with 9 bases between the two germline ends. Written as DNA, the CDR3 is TGTGCCAGCAGCCCTCACAGTAATGGCTACACCTTC. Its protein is CASSPHSNGYTF.

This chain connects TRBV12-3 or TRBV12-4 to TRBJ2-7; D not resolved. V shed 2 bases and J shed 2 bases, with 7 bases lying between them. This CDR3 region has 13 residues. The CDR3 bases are TGTGCCAGCAGTTTACAGTCTCCCTACGAGCAGTACTTC. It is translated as CASSLQSPYEQYF.

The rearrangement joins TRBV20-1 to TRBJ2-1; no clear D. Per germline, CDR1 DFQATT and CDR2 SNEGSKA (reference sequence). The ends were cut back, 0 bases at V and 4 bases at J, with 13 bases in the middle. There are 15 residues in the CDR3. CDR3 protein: CSARDLEDPYNEQFF. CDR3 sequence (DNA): TGCAGTGCTAGAGATCTGGAAGATCCATACAATGAGCAGTTCTTC.

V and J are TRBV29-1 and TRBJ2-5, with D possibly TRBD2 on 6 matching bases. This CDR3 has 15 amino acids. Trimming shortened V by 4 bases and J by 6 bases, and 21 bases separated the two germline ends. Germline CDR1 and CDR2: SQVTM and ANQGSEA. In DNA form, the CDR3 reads TGCAGCGTTGCCCCGCTCGTGGAGGGGAGAAAGACCCAGTACTTC. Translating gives CSVAPLVEGRKTQYF.

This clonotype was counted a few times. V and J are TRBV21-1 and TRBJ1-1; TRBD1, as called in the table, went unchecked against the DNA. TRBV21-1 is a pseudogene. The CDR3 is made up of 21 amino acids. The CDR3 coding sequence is TGTGCCAGCAGCAAAGCCGTGACAGGGGGCACGCTCTGTCTGATGAACACTGAAGCTTTCTTT. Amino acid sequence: CASSKAVTGGTLCLMNTEAFF.

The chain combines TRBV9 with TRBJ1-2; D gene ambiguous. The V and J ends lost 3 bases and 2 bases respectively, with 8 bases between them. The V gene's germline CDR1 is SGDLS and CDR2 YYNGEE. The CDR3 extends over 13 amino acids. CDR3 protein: CASSAHQNYGYTF. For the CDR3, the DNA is TGTGCCAGCAGCGCTCATCAGAACTATGGCTACACCTTC.

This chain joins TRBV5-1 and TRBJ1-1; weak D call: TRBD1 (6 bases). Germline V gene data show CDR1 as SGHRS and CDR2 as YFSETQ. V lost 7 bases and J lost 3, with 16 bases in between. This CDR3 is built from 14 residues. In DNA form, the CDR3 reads TGCGCCAGCGGAACAGGGATTGGAGACACTGAAGCTTTCTTT. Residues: CASGTGIGDTEAFF.

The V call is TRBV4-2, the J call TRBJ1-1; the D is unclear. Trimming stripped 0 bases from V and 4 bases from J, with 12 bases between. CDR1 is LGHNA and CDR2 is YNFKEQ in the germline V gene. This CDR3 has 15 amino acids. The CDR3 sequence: CASSQDLGLSTEAFF. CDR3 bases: TGTGCCAGCAGCCAAGATTTGGGTTTGAGCACTGAAGCTTTCTTT.

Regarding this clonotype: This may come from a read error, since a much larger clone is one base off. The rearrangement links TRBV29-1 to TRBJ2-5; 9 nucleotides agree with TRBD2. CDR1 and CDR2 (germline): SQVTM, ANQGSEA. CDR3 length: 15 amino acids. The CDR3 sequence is CSAESSGGSQETQYF. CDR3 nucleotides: TGCAGCGCTGAATCCAGCGGGGGGTCCCAAGAGACCCAGTACTTC.

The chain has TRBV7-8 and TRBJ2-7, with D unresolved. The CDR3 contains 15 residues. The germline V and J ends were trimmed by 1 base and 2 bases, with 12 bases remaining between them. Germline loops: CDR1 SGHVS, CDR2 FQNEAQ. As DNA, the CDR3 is TGTGCCAGCAGCTTAGAGTCGGGCCCTGCCTACGAGCAGTACTTC. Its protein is CASSLESGPAYEQYF.

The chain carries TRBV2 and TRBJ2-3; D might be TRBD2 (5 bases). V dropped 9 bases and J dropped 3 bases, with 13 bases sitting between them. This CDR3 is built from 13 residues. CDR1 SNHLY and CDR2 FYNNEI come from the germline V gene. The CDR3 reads CARELVRTDTQYF. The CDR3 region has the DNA TGTGCCAGAGAACTAGTACGGACAGATACGCAGTATTTT.

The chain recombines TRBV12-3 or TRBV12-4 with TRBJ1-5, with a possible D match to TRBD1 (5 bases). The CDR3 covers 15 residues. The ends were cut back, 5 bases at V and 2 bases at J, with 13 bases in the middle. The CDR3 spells CASSGVEGRNQPQHF. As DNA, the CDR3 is TGTGCCAGCAGTGGGGTCGAGGGGCGCAATCAGCCCCAGCATTTT.

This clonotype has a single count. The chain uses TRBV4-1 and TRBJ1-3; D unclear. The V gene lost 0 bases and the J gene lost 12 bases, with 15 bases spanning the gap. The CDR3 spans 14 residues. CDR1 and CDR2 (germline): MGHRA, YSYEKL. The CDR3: CASSQEATTRVIYF. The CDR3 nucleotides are TGCGCCAGCAGCCAAGAGGCGACCACTCGGGTCATATATTTT.

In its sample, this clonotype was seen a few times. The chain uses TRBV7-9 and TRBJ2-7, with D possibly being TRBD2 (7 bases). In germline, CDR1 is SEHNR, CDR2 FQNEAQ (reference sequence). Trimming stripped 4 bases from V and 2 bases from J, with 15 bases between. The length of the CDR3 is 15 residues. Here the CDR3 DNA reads TGTGCCAGCAGCTCAACTCGGGGGGCCACCTACGAGCAGTACTTC. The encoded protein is CASSSTRGATYEQYF. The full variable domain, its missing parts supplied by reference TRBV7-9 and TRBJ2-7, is DTGVSQNPRHKITKRGQNVTFRCDPISEHNRLYWYRQTLGQGPEFLTYFQNEAQLEKSRLLSDRFSAERPKGSFSTLEIQRTEQGDSAMYLCASSSTRGATYEQYFGPGTRLTVT.

CDR3 bases: TGTGCCAGCAGCTTCCCCCGCGGGCTAAAGCCTGGGGGCTACACCTTC. Residues: CASSFPRGLKPGGYTF. The V call is TRBV7-2, the J call TRBJ1-2; unclear D gene. The CDR3 covers 16 residues. In germline, CDR1 is SGHTA, CDR2 FQGNSA. Trimming shortened V by 3 bases and J by 8 bases, and 22 bases separated the two germline ends.

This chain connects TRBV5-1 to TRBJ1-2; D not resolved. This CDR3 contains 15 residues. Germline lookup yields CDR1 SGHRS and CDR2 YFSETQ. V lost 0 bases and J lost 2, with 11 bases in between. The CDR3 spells CASSLEEGWNYGYTF. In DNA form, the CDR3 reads TGCGCCAGCAGCTTGGAAGAGGGATGGAACTATGGCTACACCTTC. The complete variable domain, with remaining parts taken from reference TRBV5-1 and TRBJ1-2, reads KAGVTQTPRYLIKTRGQQVTLSCSPISGHRSVSWYQQTPGQGLQFLFEYFSETQRNKGNFPGRFSGRQFSNSRSEMNVSTLELGDSALYLCASSLEEGWNYGYTFGSGTRLTVV.

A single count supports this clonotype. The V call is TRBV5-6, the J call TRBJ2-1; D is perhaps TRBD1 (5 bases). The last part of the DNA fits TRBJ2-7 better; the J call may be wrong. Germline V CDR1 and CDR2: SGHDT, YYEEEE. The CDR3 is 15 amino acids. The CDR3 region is CASSVQVSSYNEQYF. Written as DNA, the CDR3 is TGTGCCAGCAGCGTACAGGTCTCTTCCTACAATGAGCAGTACTTC.